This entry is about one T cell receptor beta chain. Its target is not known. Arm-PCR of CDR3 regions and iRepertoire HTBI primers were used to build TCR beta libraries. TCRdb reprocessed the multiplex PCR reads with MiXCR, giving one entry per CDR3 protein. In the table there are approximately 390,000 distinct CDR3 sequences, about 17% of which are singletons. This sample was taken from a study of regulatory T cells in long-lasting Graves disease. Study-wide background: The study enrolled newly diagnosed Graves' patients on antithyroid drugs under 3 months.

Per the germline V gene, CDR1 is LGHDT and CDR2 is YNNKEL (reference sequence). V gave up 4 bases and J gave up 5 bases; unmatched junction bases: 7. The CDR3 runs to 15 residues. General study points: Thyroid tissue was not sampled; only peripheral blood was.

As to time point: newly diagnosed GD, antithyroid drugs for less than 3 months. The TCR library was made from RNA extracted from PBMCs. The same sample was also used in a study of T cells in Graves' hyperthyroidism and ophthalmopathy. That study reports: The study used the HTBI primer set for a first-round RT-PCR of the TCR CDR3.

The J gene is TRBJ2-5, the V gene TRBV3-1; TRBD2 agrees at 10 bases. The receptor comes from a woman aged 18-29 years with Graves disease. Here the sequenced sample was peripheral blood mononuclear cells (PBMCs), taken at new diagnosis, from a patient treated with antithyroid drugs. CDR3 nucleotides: TGTGCCAGCAGCCCAGCGGGGGGGGGCGCGGAGACCCAGTACTTC. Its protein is CASSPAGGGAETQYF.